This T cell receptor beta chain was observed in a study of Graves' ophthalmopathy and Graves' hyperthyroidism. This clonotype was counted at least ten times. Diagnosis used clinical symptoms, serum thyroxine, TRAb, thyroid ultrasound and orbital computed tomography. It was from about 10 ml of fresh peripheral blood that the PBMCs came. Amplifying from RNA transcripts, the study obtained TCR beta CDR3 regions. HTBI primers were employed in first-round RT-PCR, then a second-round multiplex PCR followed. One entry per CDR3 protein results from TCRdb running MiXCR on the multiplex PCR reads. The sample consists of about 640,000 distinct CDR3 sequences, about two fifths of them appearing once. V lost 10 bases to trimming and J lost 3 bases, with 12 bases between them. The CDR3 runs to 12 residues. The V gene's germline CDR1 is ENHRY and CDR2 SYGVKD.

Material: peripheral blood. This chain connects TRBV10-3 to TRBJ2-5; a possible D gene is TRBD2 (6 bases). The sequence derives from an adult man with Graves' ophthalmopathy. CDR3 sequence: CASGDRKETQYF. In nucleotides, the CDR3 is TGTGCCAGCGGGGACCGAAAAGAGACCCAGTACTTC.